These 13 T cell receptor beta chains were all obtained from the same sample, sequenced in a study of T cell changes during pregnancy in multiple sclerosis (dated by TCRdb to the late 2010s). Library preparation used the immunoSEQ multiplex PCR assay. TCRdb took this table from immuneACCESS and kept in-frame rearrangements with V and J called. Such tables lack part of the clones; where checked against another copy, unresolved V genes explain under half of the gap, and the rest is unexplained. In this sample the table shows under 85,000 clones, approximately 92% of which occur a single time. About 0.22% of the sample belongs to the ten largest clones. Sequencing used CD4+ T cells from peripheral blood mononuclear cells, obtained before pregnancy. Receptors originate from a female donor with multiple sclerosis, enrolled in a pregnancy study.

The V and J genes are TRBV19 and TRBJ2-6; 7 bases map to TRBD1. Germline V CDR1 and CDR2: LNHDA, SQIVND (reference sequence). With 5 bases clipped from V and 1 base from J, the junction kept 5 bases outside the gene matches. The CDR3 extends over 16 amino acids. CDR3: CASSGRQGSGANVLTF. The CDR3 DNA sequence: TGTGCCAGTAGTGGACGACAGGGTTCTGGGGCCAACGTCCTGACTTTC.

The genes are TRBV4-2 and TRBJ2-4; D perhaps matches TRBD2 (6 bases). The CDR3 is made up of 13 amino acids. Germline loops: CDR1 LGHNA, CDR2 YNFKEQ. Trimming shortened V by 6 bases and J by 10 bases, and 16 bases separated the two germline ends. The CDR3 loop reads CASSPGLGRIQYF. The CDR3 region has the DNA TGTGCCAGCAGTCCGGGCCTGGGGAGGATTCAGTACTTC.

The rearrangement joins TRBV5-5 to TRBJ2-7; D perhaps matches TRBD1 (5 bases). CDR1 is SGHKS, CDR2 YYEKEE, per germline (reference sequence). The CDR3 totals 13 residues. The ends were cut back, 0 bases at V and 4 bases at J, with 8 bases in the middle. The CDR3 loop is CASSLGGQYEQYF. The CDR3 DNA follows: TGTGCCAGCAGCTTGGGCGGACAATACGAGCAGTACTTC. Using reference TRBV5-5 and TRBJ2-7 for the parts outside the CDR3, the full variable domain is DAGVTQSPTHLIKTRGQQVTLRCSPISGHKSVSWYQQVLGQGPQFIFQYYEKEERGRGNFPDRFSARQFPNYSSELNVNALLLGDSALYLCASSLGGQYEQYFGPGTRLTVT.

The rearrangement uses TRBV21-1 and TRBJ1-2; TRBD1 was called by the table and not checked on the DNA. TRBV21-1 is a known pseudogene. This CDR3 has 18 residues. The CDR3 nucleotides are TGTGCCAGCAGCAAAGGGGGGAATCCGGGACAGGGAGGTTATGGCTACACCTTC. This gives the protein CASSKGGNPGQGGYGYTF.

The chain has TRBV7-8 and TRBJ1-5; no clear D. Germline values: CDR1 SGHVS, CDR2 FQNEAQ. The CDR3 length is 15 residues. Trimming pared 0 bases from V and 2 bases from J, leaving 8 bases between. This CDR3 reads CASSLALPGNQPQHF. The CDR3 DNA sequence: TGTGCCAGCAGCTTAGCGCTGCCGGGCAATCAGCCCCAGCATTTT.

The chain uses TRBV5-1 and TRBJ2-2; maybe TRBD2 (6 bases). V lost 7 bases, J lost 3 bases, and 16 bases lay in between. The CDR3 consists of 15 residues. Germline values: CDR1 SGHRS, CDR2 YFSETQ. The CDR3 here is CASGGGVDYTGELFF. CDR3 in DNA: TGCGCCAGCGGCGGAGGGGTAGACTACACCGGGGAGCTGTTTTTT.

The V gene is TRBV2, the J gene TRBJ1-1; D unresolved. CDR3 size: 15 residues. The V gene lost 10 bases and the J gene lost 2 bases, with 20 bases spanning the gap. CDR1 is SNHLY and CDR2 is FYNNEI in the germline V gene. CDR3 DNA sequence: TGTGCCACCCCGCCTACCTTTAACAGTAACACTGAAGCTTTCTTT. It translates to CATPPTFNSNTEAFF.

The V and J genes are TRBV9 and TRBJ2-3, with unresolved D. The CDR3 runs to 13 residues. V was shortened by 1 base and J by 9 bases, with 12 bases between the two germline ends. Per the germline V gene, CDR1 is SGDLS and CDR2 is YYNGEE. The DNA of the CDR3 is TGTGCCAGCAGCGTAACGTGGAGTGGAACGCAGTATTTT. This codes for CASSVTWSGTQYF.

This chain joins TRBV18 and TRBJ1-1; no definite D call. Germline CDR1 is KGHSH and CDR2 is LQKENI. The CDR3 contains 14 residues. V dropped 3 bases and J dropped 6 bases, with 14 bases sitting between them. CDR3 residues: CASSPGRAQAEAFF. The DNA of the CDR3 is TGTGCCAGCTCACCTGGCAGAGCTCAGGCTGAAGCTTTCTTT.

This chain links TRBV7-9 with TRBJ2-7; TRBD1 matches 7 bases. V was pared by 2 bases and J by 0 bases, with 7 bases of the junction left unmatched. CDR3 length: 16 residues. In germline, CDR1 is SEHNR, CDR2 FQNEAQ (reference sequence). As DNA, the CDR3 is TGTGCCAGCAGCTTAAAGACAGGGTCCTACTCCTACGAGCAGTACTTC. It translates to CASSLKTGSYSYEQYF. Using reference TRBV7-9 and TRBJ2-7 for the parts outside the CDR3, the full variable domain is DTGVSQNPRHKITKRGQNVTFRCDPISEHNRLYWYRQTLGQGPEFLTYFQNEAQLEKSRLLSDRFSAERPKGSFSTLEIQRTEQGDSAMYLCASSLKTGSYSYEQYFGPGTRLTVT.

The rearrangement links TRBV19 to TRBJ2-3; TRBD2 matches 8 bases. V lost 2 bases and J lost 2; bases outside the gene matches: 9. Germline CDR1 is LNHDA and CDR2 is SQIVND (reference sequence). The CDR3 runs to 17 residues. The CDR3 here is CASSIPGGPQNTDTQYF. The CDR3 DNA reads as TGTGCCAGTAGTATACCGGGAGGGCCGCAGAACACAGATACGCAGTATTTT.

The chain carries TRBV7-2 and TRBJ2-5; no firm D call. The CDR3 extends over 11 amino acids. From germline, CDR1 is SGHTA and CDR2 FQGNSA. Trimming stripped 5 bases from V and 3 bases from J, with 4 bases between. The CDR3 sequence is CASSPKETQYF. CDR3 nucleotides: TGTGCCAGCAGCCCCAAAGAGACCCAGTACTTC.

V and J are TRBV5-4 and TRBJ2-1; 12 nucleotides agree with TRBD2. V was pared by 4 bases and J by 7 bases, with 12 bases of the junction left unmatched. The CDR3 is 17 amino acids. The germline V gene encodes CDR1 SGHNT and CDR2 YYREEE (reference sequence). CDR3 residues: CASSAAASGRARNEQFF. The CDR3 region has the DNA TGTGCCAGCAGCGCAGCAGCTAGCGGGAGGGCGAGGAATGAGCAGTTCTTC.